These T cell receptor beta chains were read from a single sample in a study of CD8+CD57+ T cells in acquired aplastic anemia. TCRdb itself ran the reads through MiXCR, one entry per CDR3 protein. The sample records 150,000 to 200,000 distinct CDR3 sequences, 47% being singletons. The sample was sorted CD4+, CD8+, or CD8+CD57+ T cells (not recorded which) from PBMCs. Every receptor here comes from a human donor with aplastic anemia. Each CDR3 is given with its conserved first and last residue. A D gene is named only where the DNA matches it firmly. The size of a clone is reported for some rows only, either as once, few or many, or as a class for expanded clones.

v_call,j_call,clone_size,d_call,cdr3_aa,cdr3_nt
TRBV9,TRBJ1-2,-,-,CASRGGRGYTF,TGTGCCAGCAGGGGGGGACGGGGCTACACCTTC
TRBV5-1,TRBJ2-7,-,-,CASSFDGTYEQYF,TGCGCCAGCAGCTTTGACGGTACCTACGAGCAGTACTTC
TRBV6-4,TRBJ2-7,many,TRBD1,CASRASGGSFYEQYF,TGTGCCAGCAGGGCATCAGGGGGAAGCTTCTACGAGCAGTACTTC
TRBV4-3,TRBJ2-5,-,-,CASSQSGGTQETQYF,TGCGCCAGCAGCCAATCGGGGGGCACGCAAGAGACCCAGTACTTC
TRBV7-9,TRBJ2-2,many,TRBD2,CASSLVLAGTGELFF,TGTGCCAGCAGCTTAGTACTAGCGGGGACCGGGGAGCTGTTTTTT
TRBV5-1,TRBJ2-2,few,-,CASSLDWGMVGNTGELFF,TGCGCCAGCAGCTTGGATTGGGGTATGGTTGGAAACACCGGGGAGCTGTTTTTT
TRBV20-1,TRBJ1-6,-,-,CSARQGRDSPLHF,TGCAGTGCTAGACAGGGGCGGGATTCACCCCTCCACTTT
TRBV5-1,TRBJ1-2,-,-,CASSFTAPNYGYTF,TGCGCCAGCAGCTTCACAGCACCTAACTATGGCTACACCTTC
TRBV15,TRBJ1-6,-,TRBD1,CATSDTGGENSPLHF,TGTGCCACCAGCGATACAGGGGGCGAGAATTCACCCCTCCACTTT
TRBV11-2,TRBJ2-2,-,TRBD1,CASSFGQAGELFF,TGTGCCAGCAGCTTTGGACAGGCCGGGGAGCTGTTTTTT
TRBV10-3,TRBJ1-5,-,TRBD1,CAISEGTGSNQPQHF,TGTGCCATCAGTGAGGGGACAGGGAGCAATCAGCCCCAGCATTTT
TRBV12-3/TRBV12-4,TRBJ2-5,many,-,CASSFSGAQETQYF,TGTGCCAGCAGTTTTAGTGGGGCGCAAGAGACCCAGTACTTC
TRBV5-5,TRBJ2-7,-,-,CASSFGWDEQYF,TGTGCCAGCAGCTTCGGATGGGACGAGCAGTACTTC
TRBV7-2,TRBJ1-5,many,TRBD1,CASSSGTDSNQPQHF,TGTGCCAGCAGCTCCGGGACAGATAGCAATCAGCCCCAGCATTTT
TRBV4-2,TRBJ2-1,-,-,CASSQGENEQFF,TGTGCCAGCAGCCAAGGGGAGAATGAGCAGTTCTTC
TRBV6-1,TRBJ2-1,few,-,CASRDSSYNEQFF,TGTGCCAGTCGGGATTCTTCCTACAATGAGCAGTTCTTC
TRBV12-3/TRBV12-4,TRBJ1-4,-,-,CASSTIRNNIEKLFF,TGTGCCAGCAGTACCATCCGGAACAATATTGAAAAACTGTTTTTT
TRBV7-9,TRBJ1-1,many,TRBD1,CASSTGGLNTEAFF,TGTGCCAGCTCCACAGGGGGCTTGAACACTGAAGCTTTCTTT
TRBV20-1,TRBJ2-3,once,TRBD2,CSARTSGGTQYF,TGCAGTGCTAGGACTAGCGGGGGTACGCAGTATTTT
TRBV9,TRBJ1-1,-,TRBD1,CASRDTTGGTEAFF,TGTGCCAGCAGAGATACTACAGGGGGGACTGAAGCTTTCTTT
TRBV25-1,TRBJ1-1,-,-,CASTESTERGYEAFF,TGTGCCAGCACTGAAAGCACAGAACGAGGATATGAAGCTTTCTTT
TRBV7-8,TRBJ2-7,many,-,CASSYGQTPTYEQYF,TGTGCCAGCAGCTATGGACAGACTCCTACCTACGAGCAGTACTTC
TRBV10-1,TRBJ2-1,-,-,CASSEERGTGQFF,TGCGCCAGCAGTGAAGAACGGGGCACGGGGCAGTTCTTC
TRBV29-1,TRBJ2-7,-,TRBD1,CSAGQGSNEQYF,TGCAGCGCGGGACAGGGTAGCAACGAGCAGTACTTC
TRBV19,TRBJ1-5,many,TRBD1,CASTQVDRGNQPQHF,TGTGCCAGTACCCAGGTAGACAGGGGAAATCAGCCCCAGCATTTT
TRBV15,TRBJ1-3,-,-,CATSRDGRAGNTIYF,TGTGCCACCAGCAGAGATGGCAGGGCTGGAAACACCATATATTTT
TRBV7-3,TRBJ2-2,many,-,CASSPDSGELFF,TGTGCCAGCAGCCCTGATTCCGGTGAGCTGTTTTTT
TRBV7-2,TRBJ2-7,few,TRBD2,CASSFSGSKYEQYF,TGTGCCAGCAGCTTTAGCGGGAGCAAATACGAGCAGTACTTC
TRBV29-1,TRBJ2-7,-,TRBD2,CSLSGGPLYEQYF,TGCAGCCTCAGCGGGGGTCCCCTCTACGAGCAGTACTTC
TRBV2,TRBJ1-1,many,-,CASSEAVTNTEAFF,TGTGCCAGCAGTGAGGCCGTAACCAACACTGAAGCTTTCTTT
TRBV11-2,TRBJ2-7,-,-,CASSWGLGEQYF,TGTGCCAGCAGCTGGGGCCTAGGGGAGCAGTACTTC
TRBV3-1,TRBJ2-2,-,-,CASSQVAGASTGELFF,TGTGCCAGCAGCCAAGTGGCAGGGGCCTCAACCGGGGAGCTGTTTTTT
TRBV24-1,TRBJ2-7,-,TRBD1,CATSDPGQGSYGQYF,TGTGCCACCAGTGACCCGGGACAGGGATCGTACGGGCAGTACTTC
TRBV19,TRBJ2-1,many,-,CASSSQYNEQFF,TGTGCCAGTAGTAGCCAGTACAATGAGCAGTTCTTC
TRBV2,TRBJ2-1,-,TRBD2,CASSELAGGPYNEQFF,TGTGCCAGCAGTGAACTAGCGGGAGGGCCGTACAATGAGCAGTTCTTC
TRBV2,TRBJ1-6,many,-,CAVGGDDNSPLHF,TGTGCCGTCGGGGGGGACGATAATTCACCCCTCCACTTT
TRBV2,TRBJ2-2,-,TRBD1,CASMAGQGAAGELFF,TGTGCCAGCATGGCAGGGCAGGGGGCGGCCGGGGAGCTGTTTTTT
TRBV11-1,TRBJ2-2,-,-,CASSLLPGPNTGELFF,TGTGCCAGCAGCTTATTGCCCGGACCAAACACCGGGGAGCTGTTTTTT
TRBV5-4,TRBJ1-2,many,TRBD1,CASSALTGAQGYTF,TGTGCCAGCAGCGCCCTGACAGGGGCTCAGGGCTACACCTTC
TRBV7-6,TRBJ2-5,-,TRBD2,CASSPQREGETQYF,TGTGCCAGCAGCCCCCAGCGGGAGGGGGAGACCCAGTACTTC
TRBV5-1,TRBJ1-5,-,TRBD1,CASSPSGQGGYSNQPQHF,TGCGCCAGCAGCCCCTCGGGACAGGGGGGGTATAGCAATCAGCCCCAGCATTTT
TRBV5-6,TRBJ1-2,many,TRBD1,CASSLTGVSEF,TGTGCCAGCAGCTTAACAGGGGTTTCGGAGTTC